This T cell receptor beta chain came from a study of blood T cell repertoires in COVID-19. In the study overall: T cells, B-cell-depleted T cells, or PBMCs provided the cDNA or gDNA that served as material.

Trimming pared 5 bases from V and 8 bases from J, leaving 26 bases between. The CDR3 is 17 amino acids. The germline V gene encodes CDR1 SGHVS and CDR2 FQNEAQ. Followed over time, Seattle patients had been enrolled while infection was active. Authors' processing steps: Reference gene primer amplification yielded estimated nucleated cell counts. Clones were sequenced by immunoSEQ multiplex PCR, and TCRdb holds only the in-frame ones, with some missing. V and J calls and clone size are as listed in that table; D and trimming were resolved from the DNA. The data show 150,000 to 200,000 clones, with roughly 82% seen just once and around 7.8% held by the top ten.

V usage is TRBV7-8 and J usage is TRBJ2-3; maybe TRBD2 (6 bases). The clonotype was recovered from a woman aged 60-70 years with COVID-19, enrolled during active disease. The material sequenced was peripheral blood. The CDR3, as DNA: TGTGCCAGCAGCCCGTTAATCACGGGACTTGATCTGGGTACGCAGTATTTT. The encoded protein is CASSPLITGLDLGTQYF.